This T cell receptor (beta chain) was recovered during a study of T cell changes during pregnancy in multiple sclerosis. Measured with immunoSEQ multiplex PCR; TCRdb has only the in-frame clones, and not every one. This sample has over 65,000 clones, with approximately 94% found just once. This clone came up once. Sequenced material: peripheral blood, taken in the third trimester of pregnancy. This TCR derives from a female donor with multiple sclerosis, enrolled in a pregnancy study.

In DNA form, the CDR3 reads TGTGCCAGCAGCGACAGGGTCTATGGCTACACCTTC. Protein: CASSDRVYGYTF. The rearrangement joins TRBV6-6 to TRBJ1-2; TRBD1 matches 7 bases. The J segment lost 4 bases and the V segment lost 6 bases, leaving 2 bases of the junction unmatched. The germline CDR1 and CDR2 sequences are MNHNY and SVGAGI (reference sequence). This CDR3 is 12 amino acids long.